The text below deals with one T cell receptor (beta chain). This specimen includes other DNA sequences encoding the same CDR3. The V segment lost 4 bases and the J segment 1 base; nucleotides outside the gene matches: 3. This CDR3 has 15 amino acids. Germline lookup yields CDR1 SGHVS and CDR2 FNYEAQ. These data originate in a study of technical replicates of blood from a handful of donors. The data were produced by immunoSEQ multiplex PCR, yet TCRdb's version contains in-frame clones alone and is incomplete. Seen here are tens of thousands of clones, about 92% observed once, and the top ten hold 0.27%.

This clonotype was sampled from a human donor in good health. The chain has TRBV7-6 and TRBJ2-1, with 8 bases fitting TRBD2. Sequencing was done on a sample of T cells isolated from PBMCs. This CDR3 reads CASSSTSGSYNEQFF. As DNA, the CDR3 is TGTGCCAGCAGCTCCACTAGCGGTTCCTACAATGAGCAGTTCTTC.